This T cell receptor (beta chain) was identified in a study of regulatory T cells in long-lasting Graves disease. The wider study: Freshly diagnosed Graves' patients had used antithyroid drugs for under 3 months.

This CDR3 has 15 residues. From germline, CDR1 is SGHAT and CDR2 FQNNGV. V lost 4 bases, J lost 6 bases, and 15 bases lay in between. Libraries of TCR beta came from iRepertoire HTBI primers plus Arm-PCR of CDR3 regions. TCRdb passed the multiplex PCR reads through MiXCR, listing each CDR3 protein once. This sample yields 450,000 to 700,000 distinct CDR3 sequences, of which roughly 12% are seen a single time; roughly 9.7% belongs to the top ten. This clonotype showed up many times. Time point defined: newly diagnosed GD, antithyroid drugs for less than 3 months. From RNA extracted from PBMCs, the TCR library was made. These data were also filed under a second study, of T cells in Graves' hyperthyroidism and ophthalmopathy.

The sample consisted of peripheral blood mononuclear cells (PBMCs), taken at new diagnosis, from a patient treated with antithyroid drugs. The chain carries TRBV11-2 and TRBJ2-2; D is possibly TRBD1 or TRBD2 (5 bases each). This clonotype originated in a man in his thirties or forties with Graves disease. This CDR3 is CASSSRGVVSGELFF. The CDR3, as DNA: TGTGCCAGCAGCTCACGGGGCGTCGTGTCCGGGGAGCTGTTTTTT.